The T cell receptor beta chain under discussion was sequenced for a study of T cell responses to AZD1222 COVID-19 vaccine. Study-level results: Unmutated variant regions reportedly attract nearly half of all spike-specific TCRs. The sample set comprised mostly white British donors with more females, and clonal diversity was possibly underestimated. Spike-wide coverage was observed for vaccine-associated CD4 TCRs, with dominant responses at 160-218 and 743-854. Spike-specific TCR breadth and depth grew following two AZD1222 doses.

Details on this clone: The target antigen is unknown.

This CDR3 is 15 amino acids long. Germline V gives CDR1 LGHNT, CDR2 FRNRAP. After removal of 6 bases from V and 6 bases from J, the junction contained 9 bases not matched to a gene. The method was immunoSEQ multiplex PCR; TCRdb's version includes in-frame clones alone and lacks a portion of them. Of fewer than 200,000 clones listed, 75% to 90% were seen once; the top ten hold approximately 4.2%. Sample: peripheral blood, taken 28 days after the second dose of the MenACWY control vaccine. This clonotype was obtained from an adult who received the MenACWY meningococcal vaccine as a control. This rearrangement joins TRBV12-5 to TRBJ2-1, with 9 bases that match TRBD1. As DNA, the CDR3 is TGTGCTAGTGGGGGCGGGACAGGGAGTACCAATGAGCAGTTCTTC. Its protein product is CASGGGTGSTNEQFF.